This T cell receptor beta chain was sequenced in a study of identical twins. TCRdb recomputed calls from the 5' RACE reads with MiXCR, one row per CDR3 protein. The top ten clones hold just under 2% of a sample with approximately 220,000 distinct CDR3 sequences, less than 8% of them seen once. This clonotype was seen at least ten times. CDR1 and CDR2 from the germline V gene are LGHNA and YNFKEQ. Trimming left V 3 bases short and J 2 bases short, with 11 bases between. The CDR3 has 15 residues. These data also formed part of another study, on yellow fever vaccine responses in identical twins.

This chain connects TRBV4-2 to TRBJ2-1; D may be TRBD2 (6 bases). This TCR was recovered from a woman aged 18-29 years in good health. Sequenced input: memory (CD45RO+) T cells sorted from blood. The CDR3 spells CASSHPGLTYNEQFF. CDR3 nucleotide sequence: TGTGCCAGCAGCCATCCGGGACTCACCTACAATGAGCAGTTCTTC.